The text below deals with one T cell receptor beta chain. Sequencing was performed with immunoSEQ multiplex PCR; in TCRdb, only in-frame clones are kept and a portion is missing. This sample carries 45,000 to 60,000 clones, 90% of them seen once, and the ten largest clones take approximately 3%. The data were taken from a study of T cell changes during pregnancy in multiple sclerosis. CDR3 size: 15 residues. The V and J ends lost 2 bases and 6 bases, in that order; junction bases with no gene match: 8. The V gene's germline CDR1 is LNHDA and CDR2 SQIVND (reference sequence). This chain links TRBV19 with TRBJ1-1, with 8 bases lining up with TRBD1. The sequence was collected from a female donor with multiple sclerosis, enrolled in a pregnancy study. This specimen consisted of CD8+ T cells from peripheral blood mononuclear cells, obtained before pregnancy. CDR3 sequence reads: CASSIMAGGHPEAFF. The DNA of the CDR3 is TGTGCCAGTAGTATAATGGCAGGGGGCCACCCTGAAGCTTTCTTT.